Below, one TCR beta chain is given with its context. What antigen it recognizes has not been identified. No per-base quality is available; no much larger clone lies one base away. This sample was included in a study of shared clonotypes between healthy human individuals (dated by TCRdb to between 2020 and 2021). At the level of the whole study: The cohort included a few men and a couple of women between 18 and 49 years of age. For each donor, CD4 naive and CD4 memory were each given three plates, CD8 naive was given two plates, and CD8 memory was given one plate. To estimate repertoire size and how much clonotype sharing occurs between individuals, the study deeply sequenced the blood TCR repertoires of five healthy adults. To increase sequencing depth and limit assay-specific biases, different laboratories used diverse techniques to prepare libraries and sequence TCR repertoires. Per donor, leukapheresis produced somewhere between about 0.8 and 9 billion PBMCs.

What the study reported, not specific to this receptor: Pairwise subsampling led to the expectation that sequencing depth would affect the degree of clonotype sharing among donors. About 5% of naive CD4, 3% to 4% of naive CD8, approximately 2.2% of memory CD4, and 0.4% of memory CD8 clonotypes were shared across several donors. Sampling was limited to blood, and TCR repertoires in tissue likely differ from TCR repertoires in blood. Rarefaction of sorted-subset datasets indicated incomplete sequencing despite the large sequencing depth. Compared with non-shared clonotypes, clonotypes shared by all four sorted-subset donors had higher generation probabilities. Because the study included a small number of donors, the genetic and exposure-history diversity represented was limited. Naive subsets generally had larger estimated clonotype richness than memory subsets did.

The cysteine opens and the phenylalanine closes a CDR3 of 15 amino acids. Only the CDR3 region is kept as DNA, spanning 45 bases read in frame from base 1. Relative to germline, V is missing 5 bases and J is missing 5 bases, with 11 bases of the junction outside any gene match. CDR1 is given as SEHNR and CDR2 as FQNEAQ, both from the germline V gene (reference sequence). Using the deep immunoSEQ assay, multiplex PCR amplified TCR CDR3 regions from genomic DNA. Genomic DNA extracted from each cell subset was distributed evenly over all wells of several immunoSEQ 96-well plates, and each plate served as one replicate. For sorted subsets, 200 to 250 ng genomic DNA, equal to about 30,000 T cell genomes, was loaded into each replicate PCR. The purified libraries were quantified using a Qubit 3.0 fluorometer, sized with a Bioanalyzer 2100, and then quantified again using the KAPA Library Quantification kit. A separate single-read 150-cycle Illumina NextSeq 550 flow cell was used to sequence each immunoSEQ 96-well plate. On the study's bioinformatics: Because the immunoSEQ output held only junctional sequences and lacked quality scores, the filtering could not match the filtering applied to full-length reads. To assign V/J genes and CDR3, sequences were annotated against IMGT germline references using PyIR, a Python wrapper for IgBLAST v1.9. Reads were filtered out if the reads had weak V/J assignments (E-value above 1e-6), no CDR3, stop codons, out-of-frame junctions, or ambiguous translated residues. A V3J clonotype was defined by an identical inferred V gene, J gene, and CDR3 amino acid sequence. To compute the percentage overlap between repertoires, the number of shared unique clonotypes was divided by the size of the smaller repertoire. Three approaches were used to assess repertoire richness: RTK rarefaction, the Chao1 estimator, and Recon v2.1 estimates of unobserved clonotypes. OLGA was used to compute generation probabilities for all TCRbeta clonotypes that the gDNA method yielded from a few donors. In TCRdb, the immuneACCESS table is reduced to in-frame sequences with V and J assigned. These tables do not hold every clone; where another copy was compared, an unresolved V gene accounts for under half, and the others remain unexplained. The V and J calls and clone size come from that table; D and trimming were worked out from the DNA. Present in this sample are roughly 890,000 clones, more than 85% of which were seen just once. About 24% of the sample is in the top ten clones.

CD8 naive samples were obtained by positive selection for CCR7 among CD45RO-negative cells, yielding a CD45RA+CCR7+ population from which TemRA cells were excluded. Healthy HIV-negative adults with no recently reported acute infections or vaccinations were included as donors. Every donor was a Caucasian adult residing in Nashville, Tennessee, USA. After blood collection by leukapheresis, PBMCs were isolated using Ficoll-Histopaque density gradient centrifugation and then cryopreserved in the vapor phase of liquid nitrogen. Analytical flow cytometry was used to check the purity and quantity of each magnetically sorted T cell population. Each sorted fraction had its genomic DNA isolated and then quantified by UV absorbance on a Nanodrop 2000c.

The sequence came from a man aged 25-45 years in good health. The sequence links TRBV7-9 to TRBJ2-5; TRBD1 matches 7 bases in the middle. Sequencing input: naive CD8+ T cells sorted from blood. This specimen's cell subset or site label, interpreted: CD45RA+CCR7+. CDR3 protein: CASSPPGGPGETQYF. The DNA is TGTGCCAGCAGCCCACCAGGGGGACCGGGGGAGACCCAGTACTTC.